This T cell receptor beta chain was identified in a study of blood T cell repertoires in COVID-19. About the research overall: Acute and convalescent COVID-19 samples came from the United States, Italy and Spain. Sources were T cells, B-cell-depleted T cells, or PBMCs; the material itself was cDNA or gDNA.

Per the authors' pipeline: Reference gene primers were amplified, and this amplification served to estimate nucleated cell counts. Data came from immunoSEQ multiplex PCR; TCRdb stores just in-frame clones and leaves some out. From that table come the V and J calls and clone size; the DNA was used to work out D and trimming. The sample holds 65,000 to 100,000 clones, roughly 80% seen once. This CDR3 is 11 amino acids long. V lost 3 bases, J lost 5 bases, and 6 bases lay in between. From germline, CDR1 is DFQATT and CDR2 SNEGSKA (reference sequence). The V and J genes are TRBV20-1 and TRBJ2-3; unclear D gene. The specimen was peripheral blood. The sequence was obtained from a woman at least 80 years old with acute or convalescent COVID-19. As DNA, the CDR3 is TGCAGTGCTAGCTCCGTAGATACGCAGTATTTT. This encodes CSASSVDTQYF.